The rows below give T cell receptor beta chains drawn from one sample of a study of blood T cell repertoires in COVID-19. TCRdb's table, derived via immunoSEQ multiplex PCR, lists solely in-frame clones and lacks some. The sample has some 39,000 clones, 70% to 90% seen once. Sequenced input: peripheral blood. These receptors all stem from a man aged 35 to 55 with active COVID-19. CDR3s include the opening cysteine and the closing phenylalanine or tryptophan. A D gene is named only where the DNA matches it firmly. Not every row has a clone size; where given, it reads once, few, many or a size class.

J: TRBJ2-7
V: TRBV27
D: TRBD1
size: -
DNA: TGTGCCAGTACTCCTCAGGGACAGGGCGCCTGGGAGCAGTACTTC
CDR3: CASTPQGQGAWEQYF

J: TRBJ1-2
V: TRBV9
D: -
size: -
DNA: TGTGCCAGCAGCGTACAAGGAGTCGGCTATGGCTACACCTTC
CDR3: CASSVQGVGYGYTF

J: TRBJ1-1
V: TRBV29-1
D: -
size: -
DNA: TGCAGCGTTGAAATCGGGCAGGGATACACTGAAGCTTTCTTT
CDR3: CSVEIGQGYTEAFF

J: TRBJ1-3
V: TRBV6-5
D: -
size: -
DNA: TGTGCCAGCAGTTACAGGGAGTACGGAAACACCATATATTTT
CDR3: CASSYREYGNTIYF

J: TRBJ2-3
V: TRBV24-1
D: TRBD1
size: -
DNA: TGTGCCACCAGTGGGGGACAGGGGCCCAGCACAGATACGCAGTATTTT
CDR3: CATSGGQGPSTDTQYF

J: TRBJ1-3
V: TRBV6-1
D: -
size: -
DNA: TGTGCCAGCAGTGATCTGAGACAGGCCCCTGGAAACACCATATATTTT
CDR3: CASSDLRQAPGNTIYF

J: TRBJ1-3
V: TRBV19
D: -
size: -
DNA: TGTGCCAGTGTCAGCTCTGGAAACACCATATATTTT
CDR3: CASVSSGNTIYF

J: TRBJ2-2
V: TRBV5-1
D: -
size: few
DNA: TGCGCCAGCAGCTTGGTTGCTGTGACTAGGGAAACCGGGGAGCTGTTTTTT
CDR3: CASSLVAVTRETGELFF

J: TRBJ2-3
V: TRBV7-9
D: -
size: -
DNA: TGTGCCAGCAGCCACCGAATAGAGAGCACAGATACGCAGTATTTT
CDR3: CASSHRIESTDTQYF

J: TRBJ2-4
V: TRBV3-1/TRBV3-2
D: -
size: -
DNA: TGTGCCAGCAGCGTCGGCAGGGCTGGAAACATTCAGTACTTC
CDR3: CASSVGRAGNIQYF

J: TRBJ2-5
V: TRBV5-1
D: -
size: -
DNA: TGCGCCAGCAGCTTCCAGGGAAGGGAGACCCAGTACTTC
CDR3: CASSFQGRETQYF

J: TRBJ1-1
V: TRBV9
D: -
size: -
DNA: TGTGCCAGCAGCGTAACATCGTCGAACACTGAAGCTTTCTTT
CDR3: CASSVTSSNTEAFF

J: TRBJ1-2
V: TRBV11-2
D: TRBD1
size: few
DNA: TGTGCCAGCAGCCATCCCGGGACAGGCACTAATGGCTACACCTTC
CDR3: CASSHPGTGTNGYTF

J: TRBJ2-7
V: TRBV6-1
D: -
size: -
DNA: TGTGCCAGCAGTGAAGTGCGGGGTGACTTAGACGAGCAGTACTTC
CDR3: CASSEVRGDLDEQYF

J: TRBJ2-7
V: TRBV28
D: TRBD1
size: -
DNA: TGTGCCAGCAGTCCGACAGGGGGCCGGTACGAGCAGTACTTC
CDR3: CASSPTGGRYEQYF

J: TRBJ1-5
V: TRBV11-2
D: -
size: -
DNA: TGTGCCAGCAGCCCGAGTGGTCCTGAGCCTTCCAATCAGCCCCAGCATTTT
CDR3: CASSPSGPEPSNQPQHF

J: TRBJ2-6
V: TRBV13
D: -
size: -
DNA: TGTGCCAGCAGCTTGTTACGGTCAGGGGACTCTGGGGCCAACGTCCTGACTTTC
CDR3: CASSLLRSGDSGANVLTF

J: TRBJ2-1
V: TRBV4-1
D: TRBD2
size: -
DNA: TGCGCCAGCAGCCAACAAGACCTACTAGCGGGAGCTTACAATGAGCAGTTCTTC
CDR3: CASSQQDLLAGAYNEQFF

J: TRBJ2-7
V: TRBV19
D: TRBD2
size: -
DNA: TGTGCCAGTAGTACTCTTACTAGCGGGGGTCCCTACGAGCAGTACTTC
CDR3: CASSTLTSGGPYEQYF

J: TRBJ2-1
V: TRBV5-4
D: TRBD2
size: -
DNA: TGTGCCAGCAGCTTGGATGGGGGGACTAGAGTTTACAATGAGCAGTTCTTC
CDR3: CASSLDGGTRVYNEQFF

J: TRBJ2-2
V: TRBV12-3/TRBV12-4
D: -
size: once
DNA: TGTGCCAGCAGTTCCCTTCGCGGGGAGCTGTTTTTT
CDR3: CASSSLRGELFF

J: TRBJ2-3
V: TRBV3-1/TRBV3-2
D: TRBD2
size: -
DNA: TGTGCCAGCAGCCTGACTAGCGGGGCACGGGATACGCAGTATTTT
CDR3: CASSLTSGARDTQYF

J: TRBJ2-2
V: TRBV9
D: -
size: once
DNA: TGTGCCAGCAGCCCATCGGTTCAGGGGAACACCGGGGAGCTGTTTTTT
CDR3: CASSPSVQGNTGELFF

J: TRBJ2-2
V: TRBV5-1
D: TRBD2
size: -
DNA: TGCGCCAGCAAAAGATACGGGACTAGCGGCACCGGGGAGCTGTTTTTT
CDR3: CASKRYGTSGTGELFF

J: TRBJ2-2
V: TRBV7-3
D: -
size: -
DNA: TGTGCCAGCAGCTTTAGAACCGGGGAGCTGTTTTTT
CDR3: CASSFRTGELFF